The TCR beta chain described here comes from a study of blood T cells in healthy people across ages. Overall study context: When template switching was applied, about one barcoded beta molecule was captured per two T cells.

Study observations and caveats: Across the age range, TCR beta diversity per million T cells fell in a roughly linear way. As naive T cell percentage varied, TCR beta diversity correlated strongly with it.

The amount of total RNA extracted per sample was at least 5 micrograms. Combining a sample-barcoded 5' primer with a J-beta primer mix, a second PCR ran for roughly 7 to 12 cycles. In TCRdb, the 5' RACE reads were re-called with MiXCR into one record per CDR3 protein. The sample shows about 1.4 million distinct CDR3 sequences, around 59% of them seen only once. This CDR3 is built from 16 residues. With V trimmed by 5 bases and J by 4 bases, 7 bases remained unmatched. Germline CDR1 DFQATT, CDR2 SNEGSKA (reference sequence). As concerns this clonotype: Its specificity is unknown.

This chain links TRBV20-1 with TRBJ2-1, with 14 bases that match TRBD2. This receptor was taken from a man aged 18-30 years in good health. Sequencing used blood. This chain's CDR3 is CSAGSGTSGSYNEQFF. The CDR3 DNA sequence: TGCAGTGCTGGGTCCGGGACTAGCGGGAGTTACAATGAGCAGTTCTTC.